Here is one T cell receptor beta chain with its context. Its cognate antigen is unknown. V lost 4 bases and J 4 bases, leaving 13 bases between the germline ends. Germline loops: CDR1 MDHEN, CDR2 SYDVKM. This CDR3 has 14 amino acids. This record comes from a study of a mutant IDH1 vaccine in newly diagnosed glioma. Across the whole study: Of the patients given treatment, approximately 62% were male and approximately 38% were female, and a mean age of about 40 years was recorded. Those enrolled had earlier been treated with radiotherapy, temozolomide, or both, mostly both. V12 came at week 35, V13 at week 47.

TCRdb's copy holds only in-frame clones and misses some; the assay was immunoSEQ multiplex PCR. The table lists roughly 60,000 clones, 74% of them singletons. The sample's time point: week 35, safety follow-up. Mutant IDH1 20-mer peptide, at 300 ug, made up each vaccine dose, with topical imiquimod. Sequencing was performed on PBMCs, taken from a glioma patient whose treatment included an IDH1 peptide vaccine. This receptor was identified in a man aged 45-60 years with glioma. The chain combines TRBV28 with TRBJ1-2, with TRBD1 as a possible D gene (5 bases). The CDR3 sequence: CASSSGLALYGYTF. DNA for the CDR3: TGTGCCAGCAGTTCAGGGCTGGCCCTCTATGGCTACACCTTC.